This TCR beta chain was identified during a study of glioma-infiltrating T cells after dendritic cell vaccination. Time point in this sample: after dendritic cell vaccination, including at tumor progression/relapse. Generated by immunoSEQ multiplex PCR, the TCRdb table keeps only in-frame clones and is missing some. Among 100,000 to 120,000 clones listed, nearly 90% were seen once. J gave up 3 bases and V 6 bases, and 11 bases lay outside the gene matches. CDR3 length: 16 amino acids. From germline, CDR1 is SGHAT and CDR2 FQNNGV. The sample was blood, taken after dendritic cell vaccination. The J gene is TRBJ2-5, the V gene TRBV11-2, with 9 bases lining up with TRBD1. This sequence was found in a human donor with glioblastoma. The CDR3 region is CASRKTLGQGKETQYF. CDR3 DNA: TGTGCCAGCAGAAAAACGTTGGGACAGGGAAAAGAGACCCAGTACTTC.